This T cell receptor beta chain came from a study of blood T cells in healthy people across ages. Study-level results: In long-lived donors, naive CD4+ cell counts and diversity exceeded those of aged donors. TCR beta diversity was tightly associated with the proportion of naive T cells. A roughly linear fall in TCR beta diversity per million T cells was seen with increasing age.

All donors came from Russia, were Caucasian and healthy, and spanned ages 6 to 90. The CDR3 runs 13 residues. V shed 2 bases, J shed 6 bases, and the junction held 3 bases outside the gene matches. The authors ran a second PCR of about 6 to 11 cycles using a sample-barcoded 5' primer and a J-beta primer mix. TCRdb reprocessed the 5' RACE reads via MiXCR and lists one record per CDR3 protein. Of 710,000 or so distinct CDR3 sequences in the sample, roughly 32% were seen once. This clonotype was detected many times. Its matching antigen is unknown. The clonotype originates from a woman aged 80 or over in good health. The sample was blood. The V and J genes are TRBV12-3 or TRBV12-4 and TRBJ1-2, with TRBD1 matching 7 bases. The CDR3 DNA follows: TGTGCCAGCAGTTTAAGGCAGGGGGATGGCTACACCTTC. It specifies CASSLRQGDGYTF.